Below, 8 T cell receptor beta chains from the same sample are listed, as sequenced in a study of radiation and T cells in renal cell carcinoma. Time point meaning: blood 4 weeks post-SBRT, at nephrectomy. As to treatment: 15 Gy SBRT to primary tumor, nephrectomy 4 weeks later. Clones were read by immunoSEQ multiplex PCR, and TCRdb kept only the in-frame ones, dropping some. This table has tens of thousands of clones, just under 85% appearing once. This specimen was blood, taken from a patient whose treatment included radiotherapy and nephrectomy. The receptors come from a man aged 50-59 years with renal cell carcinoma.

The gene calls are TRBV30 and TRBJ1-1; the match to TRBD1 covers 7 bases. CDR1 is GTSNPN and CDR2 is SVGIG in the germline V gene (reference sequence). There are 12 residues in the CDR3. The CDR3 loop reads CVIGGAGTEAFF. The CDR3 DNA reads as TGTGTCATAGGGGGCGCCGGGACTGAAGCTTTCTTT.

The chain joins TRBV4-1 to TRBJ2-7; D may correspond to TRBD1 or TRBD2 (6 bases each). Germline V gives CDR1 MGHRA, CDR2 YSYEKL. Trimming cost V 1 base and J 2 bases, with 12 bases left between them. The length of the CDR3 is 15 residues. For the CDR3, the DNA is TGCGCCAGCAGCCAAGGCAAGGGGGGCCCCTACGAGCAGTACTTC. Its protein product is CASSQGKGGPYEQYF.

This chain uses TRBV7-2 with TRBJ1-1; D call uncertain. CDR3 length equals 14 residues. CDR1 is SGHTA, CDR2 FQGNSA, per germline. V was trimmed by 0 bases and J by 3 bases, leaving 8 bases between them. In nucleotides, the CDR3 is TGTGCCAGCAGCTTAGCGGCGGGCGACACTGAAGCTTTCTTT. It codes for CASSLAAGDTEAFF.

This chain joins TRBV30 and TRBJ2-7; D is uncertain. The CDR3 has 11 residues. Trimming stripped 2 bases from V and 7 bases from J, with 9 bases between. Looked up from germline, CDR1 is GTSNPN and CDR2 is SVGIG (reference sequence). The CDR3 DNA is TGTGCCTGGAGTCGAGGTTTGGAGCAGTACTTC. Encoded protein: CAWSRGLEQYF. Full variable domain (remainder filled in from reference TRBV30 and TRBJ2-7): SQTIHQWPATLVQPVGSPLSLECTVEGTSNPNLYWYRQAAGRGLQLLFYSVGIGQISSEVPQNLSASRPQDRQFILSSKKLLLSDSGFYLCAWSRGLEQYFGPGTRLTVT.

J is TRBJ2-5 and V is TRBV30, with unresolved D. Germline loops: CDR1 GTSNPN, CDR2 SVGIG (reference sequence). This CDR3 spans 14 amino acids. Trimming shortened V by 1 base and J by 0 bases, and 9 bases separated the two germline ends. The CDR3 is CAWSDGRDQETQYF. The CDR3 region has the DNA TGTGCCTGGAGTGACGGAAGAGACCAAGAGACCCAGTACTTC.

This chain links TRBV4-2 with TRBJ2-7, with 9 bases fitting TRBD2. The CDR3 length is 15 residues. The V and J ends lost 4 bases and 4 bases, in that order; junction bases with no gene match: 8. The V gene's germline CDR1 is LGHNA and CDR2 YNFKEQ. CDR3 in DNA: TGTGCCAGCAGCCCAACCGCGGGGGGGGATTACGAGCAGTACTTC. Residues: CASSPTAGGDYEQYF.

The chain has TRBV9 and TRBJ2-7, with 8 bases fitting TRBD2. After removal of 0 bases from V and 3 bases from J, the junction contained 5 bases not matched to a gene. CDR1 and CDR2 (germline): SGDLS, YYNGEE. The CDR3 consists of 15 residues. The CDR3 sequence is CASSVATGGVYEQYF. CDR3 sequence (DNA): TGTGCCAGCAGCGTAGCCACCGGGGGGGTCTACGAGCAGTACTTC.

V gene TRBV19 combines with J gene TRBJ1-5; no definite D call. Trimming left V 3 bases short and J 1 base short, with 7 bases between. Germline-derived CDR1 and CDR2 are LNHDA and SQIVND (reference sequence). The CDR3 runs to 14 residues. The CDR3 loop is CASSMEGSNQPQHF. The CDR3 DNA follows: TGTGCCAGTAGTATGGAGGGAAGCAATCAGCCCCAGCATTTT.